This T cell receptor (beta chain) was sequenced during a study of T-cell memory formation after mild COVID-19. The wider study: Among the donors, TCR clusters were largely specific to each donor. Study conclusions and caveats: Later expanders leaned CD4+, whereas day 15 to 85 contracting clones were balanced CD4/CD8. The main location of contracting CD4+ clones was CM and EM, and that of contracting CD8+ clones was EMRA.

TCRdb processed the 5' RACE reads anew with MiXCR; each CDR3 protein has one entry. The table lists roughly 600,000 distinct CDR3 sequences, more than 15% of them singletons. This clonotype showed up many times. What it binds is not known. Germline V gene lookup returns CDR1 SEHNR and CDR2 FQNEAQ (reference sequence). The CDR3 consists of 14 residues. V was pared by 2 bases and J by 7 bases, with 3 bases of the junction left unmatched. Material for sequencing was PBMCs or a T cell subset sorted from them (not recorded which). The chain has TRBV7-9 and TRBJ2-3, with 10 positions matching TRBD1. This sequence originates from an adult woman who had mild COVID-19 (a few samples of this study predate the infection). Cell type and time point are not known. CDR3 loop: CASSLRQGAYTQYF. DNA for the CDR3: TGTGCCAGCAGCTTACGACAGGGGGCGTATACGCAGTATTTT.